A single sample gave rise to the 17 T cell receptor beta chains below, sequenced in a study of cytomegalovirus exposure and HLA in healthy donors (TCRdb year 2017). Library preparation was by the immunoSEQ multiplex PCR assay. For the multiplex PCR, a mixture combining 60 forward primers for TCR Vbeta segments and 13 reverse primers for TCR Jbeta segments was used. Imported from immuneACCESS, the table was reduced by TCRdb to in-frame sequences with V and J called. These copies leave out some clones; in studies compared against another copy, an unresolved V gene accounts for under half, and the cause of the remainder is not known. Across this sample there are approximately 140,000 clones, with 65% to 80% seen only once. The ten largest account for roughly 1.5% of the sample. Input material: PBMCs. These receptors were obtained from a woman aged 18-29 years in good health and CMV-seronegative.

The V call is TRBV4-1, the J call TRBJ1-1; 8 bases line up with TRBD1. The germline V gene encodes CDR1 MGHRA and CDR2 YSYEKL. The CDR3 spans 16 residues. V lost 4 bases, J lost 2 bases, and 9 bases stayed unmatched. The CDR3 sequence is CASSLGTGKGNTEAFF. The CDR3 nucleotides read TGCGCCAGCAGCCTTGGGACAGGAAAGGGTAACACTGAAGCTTTCTTT.

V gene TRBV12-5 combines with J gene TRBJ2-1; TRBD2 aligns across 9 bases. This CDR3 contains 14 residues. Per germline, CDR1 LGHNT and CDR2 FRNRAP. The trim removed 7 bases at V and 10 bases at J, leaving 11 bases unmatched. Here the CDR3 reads CASALAGGPGEQFF. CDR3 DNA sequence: TGTGCTAGTGCCCTCGCGGGAGGGCCAGGCGAGCAGTTCTTC.

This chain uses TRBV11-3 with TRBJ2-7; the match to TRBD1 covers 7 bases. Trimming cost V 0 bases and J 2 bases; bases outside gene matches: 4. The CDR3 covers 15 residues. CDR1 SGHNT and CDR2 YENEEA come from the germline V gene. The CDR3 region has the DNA TGTGCCAGCAGCTTAGACCGGGACAGTGCCTACGAGCAGTACTTC. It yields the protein CASSLDRDSAYEQYF.

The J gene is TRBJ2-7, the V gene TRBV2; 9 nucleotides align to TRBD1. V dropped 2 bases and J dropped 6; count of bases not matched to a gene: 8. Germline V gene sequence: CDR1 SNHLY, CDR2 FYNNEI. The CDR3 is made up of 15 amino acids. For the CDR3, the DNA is TGTGCCAGCAGTGAACGACAGACAGGGGGTGGCGAGCAGTACTTC. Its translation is CASSERQTGGGEQYF.

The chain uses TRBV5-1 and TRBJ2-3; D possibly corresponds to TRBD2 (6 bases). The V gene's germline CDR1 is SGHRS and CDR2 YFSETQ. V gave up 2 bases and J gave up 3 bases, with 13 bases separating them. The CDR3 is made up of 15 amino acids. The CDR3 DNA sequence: TGCGCCAGCAGCTTAGGCGGGATGGCGACAGATACGCAGTATTTT. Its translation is CASSLGGMATDTQYF. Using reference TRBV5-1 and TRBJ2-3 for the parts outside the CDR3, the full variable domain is KAGVTQTPRYLIKTRGQQVTLSCSPISGHRSVSWYQQTPGQGLQFLFEYFSETQRNKGNFPGRFSGRQFSNSRSEMNVSTLELGDSALYLCASSLGGMATDTQYFGPGTRLTVL.

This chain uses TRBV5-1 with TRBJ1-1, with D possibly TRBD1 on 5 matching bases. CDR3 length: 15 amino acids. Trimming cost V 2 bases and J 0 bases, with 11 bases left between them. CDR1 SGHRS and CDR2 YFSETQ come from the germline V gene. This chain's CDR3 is CASSFLQGMNTEAFF. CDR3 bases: TGCGCCAGCAGCTTTCTTCAGGGAATGAACACTGAAGCTTTCTTT.

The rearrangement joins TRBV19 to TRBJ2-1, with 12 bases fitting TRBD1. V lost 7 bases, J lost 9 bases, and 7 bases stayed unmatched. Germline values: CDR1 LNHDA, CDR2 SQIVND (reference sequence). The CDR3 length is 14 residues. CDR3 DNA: TGTGCCAGTAAGGGACAGGGGGCATTTGGTGAGCAGTTCTTC. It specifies CASKGQGAFGEQFF.

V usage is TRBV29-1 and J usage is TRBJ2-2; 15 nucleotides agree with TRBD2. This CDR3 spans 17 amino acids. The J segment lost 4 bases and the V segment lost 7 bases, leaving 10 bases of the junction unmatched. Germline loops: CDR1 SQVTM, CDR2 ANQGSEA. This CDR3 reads CSAPGLAGGLGTGELFF. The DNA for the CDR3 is TGCAGCGCTCCGGGACTAGCGGGAGGTTTGGGCACCGGGGAGCTGTTTTTT.

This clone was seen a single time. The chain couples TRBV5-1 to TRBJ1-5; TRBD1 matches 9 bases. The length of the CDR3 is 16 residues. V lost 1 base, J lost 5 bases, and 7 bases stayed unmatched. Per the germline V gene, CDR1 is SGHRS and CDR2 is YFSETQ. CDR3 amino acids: CASSLFPGQGDQPQHF. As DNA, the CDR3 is TGCGCCAGCAGCTTGTTTCCGGGACAGGGTGATCAGCCCCAGCATTTT.

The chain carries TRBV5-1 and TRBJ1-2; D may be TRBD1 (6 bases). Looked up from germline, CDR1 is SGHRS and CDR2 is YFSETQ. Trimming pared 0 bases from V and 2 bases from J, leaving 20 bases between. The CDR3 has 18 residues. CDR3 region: CASSLAFPQKTGNYGYTF. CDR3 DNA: TGCGCCAGCAGCTTGGCCTTTCCTCAAAAGACAGGAAACTATGGCTACACCTTC.

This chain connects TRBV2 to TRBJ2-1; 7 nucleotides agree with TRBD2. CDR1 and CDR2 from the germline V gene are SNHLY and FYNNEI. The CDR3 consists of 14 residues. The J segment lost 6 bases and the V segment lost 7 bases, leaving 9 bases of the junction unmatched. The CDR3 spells CASTGGTIVNEQFF. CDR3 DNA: TGTGCCAGCACCGGGGGGACTATAGTCAATGAGCAGTTCTTC.

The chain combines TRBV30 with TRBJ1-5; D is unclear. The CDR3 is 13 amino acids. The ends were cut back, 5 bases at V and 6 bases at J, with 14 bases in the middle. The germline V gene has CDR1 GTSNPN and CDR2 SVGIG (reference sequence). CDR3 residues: CAWAGELGQPQHF. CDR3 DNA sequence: TGTGCCTGGGCCGGAGAGCTTGGTCAGCCCCAGCATTTT.

This chain's CDR3 is CASSRTSGKRNEQYF. The CDR3 bases are TGTGCCAGCAGCCGAACTAGCGGGAAAAGGAACGAGCAGTACTTC. The V and J genes are TRBV6-6 and TRBJ2-7; TRBD2 agrees at 10 bases. Trimming at V came to 6 bases and at J to 5 bases, leaving 10 bases not matched to a gene. There are 15 residues in the CDR3. Per the germline V gene, CDR1 is MNHNY and CDR2 is SVGAGI (reference sequence).

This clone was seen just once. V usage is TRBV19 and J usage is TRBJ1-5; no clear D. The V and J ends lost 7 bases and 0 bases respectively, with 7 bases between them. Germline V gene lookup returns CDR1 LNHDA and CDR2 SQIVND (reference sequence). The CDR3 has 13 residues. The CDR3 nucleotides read TGTGCCAGTAAAGCGGTTAGCAATCAGCCCCAGCATTTT. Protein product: CASKAVSNQPQHF.

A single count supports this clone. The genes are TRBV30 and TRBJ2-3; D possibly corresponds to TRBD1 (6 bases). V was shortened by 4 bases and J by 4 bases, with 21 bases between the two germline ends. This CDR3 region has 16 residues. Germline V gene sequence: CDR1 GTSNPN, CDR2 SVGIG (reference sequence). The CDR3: CAWTPLGAGSADTQYF. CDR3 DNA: TGTGCCTGGACCCCCCTGGGGGCAGGGAGCGCAGATACGCAGTATTTT.

The CDR3 region is CASSSISPGGDYEQYF. The CDR3 DNA is TGTGCCAGCAGCTCCATTTCACCCGGGGGGGACTACGAGCAGTACTTC. V gene TRBV7-9 combines with J gene TRBJ2-7; 8 bases map to TRBD2. The length of the CDR3 is 16 residues. CDR1 SEHNR and CDR2 FQNEAQ come from the germline V gene (reference sequence). The V segment lost 4 bases and the J segment 3 bases; nucleotides outside the gene matches: 11.

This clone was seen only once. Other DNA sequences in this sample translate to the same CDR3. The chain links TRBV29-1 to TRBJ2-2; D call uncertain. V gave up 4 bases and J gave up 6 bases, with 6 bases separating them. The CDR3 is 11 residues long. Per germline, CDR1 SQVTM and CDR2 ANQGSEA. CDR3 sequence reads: CSVGGPGELFF. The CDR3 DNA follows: TGCAGCGTTGGTGGCCCCGGGGAGCTGTTTTTT.